A single TCR beta chain is shown here with its context. This entry belongs to a study of technical replicates of blood from a few donors. Data came from immunoSEQ multiplex PCR; TCRdb stores just in-frame clones and leaves some out. The sample has roughly 79,000 clones; over 95% are singletons. From germline, CDR1 is WNHNN and CDR2 SYGVQD (reference sequence). The CDR3 totals 14 residues. Trimming cost V 5 bases and J 4 bases; bases outside gene matches: 4. The clonotype comes from a human donor in good health. Input material: T cells isolated from PBMCs. J is TRBJ2-1 and V is TRBV10-1; TRBD2 matches at 8 bases. CDR3: CASSLAGRYNEQFF. The CDR3 DNA follows: TGCGCCAGCAGTTTAGCGGGAAGATACAATGAGCAGTTCTTC.